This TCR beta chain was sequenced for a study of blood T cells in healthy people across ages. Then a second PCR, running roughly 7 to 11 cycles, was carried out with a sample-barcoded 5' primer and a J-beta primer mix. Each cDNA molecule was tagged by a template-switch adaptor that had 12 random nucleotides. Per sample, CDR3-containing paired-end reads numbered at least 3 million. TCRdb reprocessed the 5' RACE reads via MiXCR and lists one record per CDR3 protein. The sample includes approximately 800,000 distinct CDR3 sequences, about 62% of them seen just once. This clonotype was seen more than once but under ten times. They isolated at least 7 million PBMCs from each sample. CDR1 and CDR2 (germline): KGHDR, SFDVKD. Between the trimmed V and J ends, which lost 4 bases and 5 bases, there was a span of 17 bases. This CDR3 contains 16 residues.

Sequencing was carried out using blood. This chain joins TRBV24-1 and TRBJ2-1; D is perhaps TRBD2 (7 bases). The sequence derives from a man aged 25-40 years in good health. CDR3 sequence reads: CATSDYGRGGNNEQFF. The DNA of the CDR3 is TGTGCCACCAGTGACTATGGACGCGGGGGCAACAATGAGCAGTTCTTC.